One sample yielded the 20 T cell receptor beta chains listed below, sequenced in a study of blood T cell repertoires in COVID-19. TCRdb's table, derived via immunoSEQ multiplex PCR, lists solely in-frame clones and lacks some. The repertoire holds hundreds of thousands of clones, with roughly nine tenths as singletons. Material for sequencing was PBMCs or T cells enriched from blood (not recorded which). The receptors derive from a woman aged 55 to 70 who had recovered from COVID-19.

The CDR3 nucleotides read TGTGCCAGTAGAGCAGGGGGCCAAAATGAGCAGTTCTTC. It codes for CASRAGGQNEQFF. The rearrangement uses TRBV19 and TRBJ2-1, with TRBD1 matching 8 bases. The CDR3 has 13 residues. Germline lookup yields CDR1 LNHDA and CDR2 SQIVND (reference sequence). V lost 6 bases, J lost 7 bases, and 5 bases stayed unmatched.

The chain combines TRBV10-1 with TRBJ1-3; TRBD1 aligns across 7 bases. The ends lost 4 bases at V and 0 bases at J; junction bases unmatched: 9. Germline CDR1 reads WNHNN; CDR2 reads SYGVQD (reference sequence). The CDR3 contains 17 residues. The CDR3 region is CASSGTGLPYSGNTIYF. The CDR3 bases are TGCGCCAGCAGTGGGACAGGCCTACCCTACTCTGGAAACACCATATATTTT.

This chain uses TRBV2 with TRBJ2-2; 9 nucleotides agree with TRBD2. With 0 bases clipped from V and 2 bases from J, the junction kept 4 bases outside the gene matches. The length of the CDR3 is 17 residues. Germline CDR1 and CDR2: SNHLY and FYNNEI. CDR3 protein: CASSEALAGLNTGELFF. Written as DNA, the CDR3 is TGTGCCAGCAGTGAAGCCCTAGCGGGGCTTAACACCGGGGAGCTGTTTTTT.

The CDR3 sequence: CATSDLQPGQGNTEAFF. The CDR3 coding sequence is TGTGCCACCAGTGATTTGCAACCAGGGCAGGGGAACACTGAAGCTTTCTTT. This rearrangement joins TRBV24-1 to TRBJ1-1; D is perhaps TRBD1 (5 bases). The CDR3 has 17 amino acids. V lost 0 bases, J lost 1 base, and 14 bases lay in between. Per germline, CDR1 KGHDR and CDR2 SFDVKD.

The gene calls are TRBV4-1 and TRBJ2-7; TRBD2 is a possible D gene (5 bases). Trimming cost V 0 bases and J 0 bases, with 18 bases left between them. The germline gives CDR1 MGHRA, CDR2 YSYEKL. CDR3 size: 18 residues. CDR3 DNA sequence: TGCGCCAGCAGCCAAGATTCCCCGGCAGCGGTTGACTCCTACGAGCAGTACTTC. Translating it yields CASSQDSPAAVDSYEQYF.

V and J are TRBV2 and TRBJ2-7; 7 positions match TRBD1. The CDR3 loop spans 14 amino acids. Losses at the gene ends were 7 bases for V and 0 bases for J; bases not matched to a gene: 6. Germline values: CDR1 SNHLY, CDR2 FYNNEI. The CDR3 spells CASNVQGNSYEQYF. The DNA of the CDR3 is TGTGCCAGCAACGTACAGGGGAACTCCTACGAGCAGTACTTC.

V gene TRBV5-4 combines with J gene TRBJ2-4; possibly TRBD1 for D (5 bases). The CDR3 is 14 amino acids. Germline V gene data show CDR1 as SGHNT and CDR2 as YYREEE (reference sequence). Trimming took off 0 bases at V and 1 base at J, with 5 bases between the two ends. CDR3 protein: CASSLEGAKNIQYF. In nucleotides, the CDR3 is TGTGCCAGCAGCTTGGAGGGGGCCAAAAACATTCAGTACTTC.

The chain employs TRBV11-2 and TRBJ2-5, with a possible D match to TRBD1 (5 bases). CDR1 SGHAT and CDR2 FQNNGV come from the germline V gene. Between the trimmed V and J ends, which lost 1 base and 2 bases, there was a span of 14 bases. This CDR3 has 16 amino acids. Here the CDR3 reads CASSLGFPGQQETQYF. In DNA form, the CDR3 reads TGTGCCAGCAGCTTAGGGTTTCCAGGACAACAAGAGACCCAGTACTTC.

The V and J genes are TRBV2 and TRBJ1-2; D is unclear. This CDR3 is built from 14 residues. Germline lookup yields CDR1 SNHLY and CDR2 FYNNEI. V lost 3 bases to trimming and J lost 4 bases, with 12 bases between them. For the CDR3, the DNA is TGTGCCAGCAGTGATGACACCCATGGCTATGGCTACACCTTC. Amino acid sequence: CASSDDTHGYGYTF.

The chain joins TRBV6-1 to TRBJ2-3; 8 bases agree with TRBD1. The ends lost 1 base at V and 7 bases at J; junction bases unmatched: 7. The length of the CDR3 is 15 residues. CDR1 and CDR2 from the germline V gene are MNHNS and SASEGT. This CDR3 is CASSEGQGLGNTQYF. CDR3 nucleotides: TGTGCCAGCAGTGAAGGACAGGGGCTAGGGAATACGCAGTATTTT.

This clone is a singleton in its sample. V gene TRBV5-1 combines with J gene TRBJ2-5; TRBD1 might be the D (6 bases). CDR3 size: 14 residues. The ends were cut back, 2 bases at V and 4 bases at J, with 12 bases in the middle. Germline V CDR1 and CDR2: SGHRS, YFSETQ. DNA for the CDR3: TGCGCCAGCAGCTTTCCTGGGGGCTCAGAGACCCAGTACTTC. This codes for CASSFPGGSETQYF.

V is TRBV4-1 and J is TRBJ1-4; D might be TRBD1 (6 bases). The CDR3 has 17 residues. CDR1 and CDR2 (germline): MGHRA, YSYEKL. Trimming took off 3 bases at V and 6 bases at J, with 20 bases between the two ends. The CDR3 nucleotides read TGCGCCAGCAGCCATCCCATCGGGGGGACAAGCCATGAAAAACTGTTTTTT. Amino acid sequence: CASSHPIGGTSHEKLFF.

V and J are TRBV5-1 and TRBJ1-2; 10 bases align to TRBD1. Trimming took 4 bases from V and 4 from J; bases not matched to a gene: 10. Germline V lookup: CDR1 SGHRS, CDR2 YFSETQ. This CDR3 is 16 amino acids long. The CDR3 DNA sequence: TGCGCCAGCAGCCATGGAGACAGGGGGCCTCGCTATGGCTACACCTTC. Translation gives CASSHGDRGPRYGYTF. The whole variable domain, remainder taken from reference TRBV5-1 and TRBJ1-2, is KAGVTQTPRYLIKTRGQQVTLSCSPISGHRSVSWYQQTPGQGLQFLFEYFSETQRNKGNFPGRFSGRQFSNSRSEMNVSTLELGDSALYLCASSHGDRGPRYGYTFGSGTRLTVV.

The rearrangement joins TRBV1 to TRBJ2-7; the table's D call, TRBD1, has no DNA check behind it. TRBV1 is listed as a pseudogene. There are 16 residues in the CDR3. This CDR3 reads CTSSQPQGSLSYEQYF. The DNA for the CDR3 is TGCACCAGCAGCCAACCCCAGGGGAGCCTTTCCTACGAGCAGTACTTC.

The genes are TRBV27 and TRBJ2-1; 7 positions agree with TRBD1. Per germline, CDR1 MNHEY and CDR2 SMNVEV (reference sequence). J lost 4 bases, V lost 6 bases, and 9 bases had no gene match. The CDR3 loop spans 15 amino acids. CDR3 sequence (DNA): TGTGCCAGCAGCCCCCGGGACAGCTTTTACAATGAGCAGTTCTTC. Translated: CASSPRDSFYNEQFF.

This clone was recorded once. V and J are TRBV2 and TRBJ1-1, with 9 bases matching TRBD1. The V gene's germline CDR1 is SNHLY and CDR2 FYNNEI. The CDR3 runs 14 residues. V lost 8 bases to trimming and J lost 2 bases; unmatched junction nucleotides: 6. The DNA of the CDR3 is TGTGCCAGCGATGGGACAGGGACTAACACTGAAGCTTTCTTT. Residues: CASDGTGTNTEAFF.

The count of this clone is one. The CDR3 nucleotides read TGTGCCAGCAGTGGCCGGGACAGGGAAAAACTGTTTTTT. Its translation: CASSGRDREKLFF. The gene calls are TRBV2 and TRBJ1-4; 8 positions match TRBD1. This CDR3 spans 13 amino acids. The V and J ends lost 4 bases and 8 bases, in that order; junction bases with no gene match: 3. Germline lookup yields CDR1 SNHLY and CDR2 FYNNEI.

This chain links TRBV24-1 with TRBJ2-3; D perhaps matches TRBD2 (7 bases). V was shortened by 6 bases and J by 4 bases, with 25 bases between the two germline ends. CDR1 is KGHDR and CDR2 is SFDVKD in the germline V gene. This CDR3 region has 18 residues. The CDR3 DNA sequence: TGTGCCACCAGTATCCCCCGGGGGCGGGGGTCCCGGGCAGATACGCAGTATTTT. Protein sequence: CATSIPRGRGSRADTQYF.

The chain is built from TRBV5-1 and TRBJ1-4; TRBD1 matches at 7 bases. This CDR3 region has 12 residues. V trimming: 3 bases; J trimming: 8 bases; junction bases outside the gene matches: 1. Per germline, CDR1 SGHRS and CDR2 YFSETQ. DNA for the CDR3: TGCGCCAGCAGCTCACAGGGGGAAAAACTGTTTTTT. It encodes CASSSQGEKLFF.

The V gene is TRBV7-8, the J gene TRBJ1-1, with a possible D match to TRBD1 (6 bases). This CDR3 region has 13 residues. Trimming took off 1 base at V and 6 bases at J, with 9 bases between the two ends. Germline V lookup: CDR1 SGHVS, CDR2 FQNEAQ. CDR3 amino acids: CASSLDRTAEAFF. In DNA, the CDR3 is TGTGCCAGCAGCTTAGATCGGACAGCTGAAGCTTTCTTT.